These 6 T cell receptor beta chains were all obtained from the same sample, sequenced in a study of PD-1 blockade in classical Hodgkin lymphoma. Produced via immunoSEQ multiplex PCR; TCRdb's table is partial and in-frame only. The table includes about 18,000 clones, over 65% detected once. As to time point: cycle 4 day 1 (C4D1), after five to seven weeks of nivolumab. Patients all relapsed after autologous stem cell transplantation, and there was variation in brentuximab vedotin exposure. The CD4+ T cells used were purified from thawed PBMCs through magnetic negative selection. The sequenced sample was CD4+ T cells from blood, obtained before the fourth cycle of nivolumab. These receptors were obtained from a human donor with classical Hodgkin lymphoma.

This clone was counted only a few times. The chain combines TRBV2 with TRBJ1-5, with D possibly TRBD1 on 5 matching bases. CDR1 and CDR2 (germline): SNHLY, FYNNEI. V lost 7 bases and J lost 5, with 9 bases in between. The CDR3 runs to 12 residues. The CDR3 loop is CASMRGDQPQHF. CDR3 coding DNA: TGTGCCAGCATGAGGGGCGATCAGCCCCAGCATTTT.

The count of this clone is one. The chain uses TRBV2 and TRBJ2-7, with D unclear. Trimming shortened V by 8 bases and J by 4 bases, and 15 bases separated the two germline ends. From germline, CDR1 is SNHLY and CDR2 FYNNEI. This CDR3 spans 13 amino acids. CDR3 DNA: TGTGCCAGCGGAAGGACGGGTCGGTACGAGCAGTACTTC. As protein: CASGRTGRYEQYF.

The V gene is TRBV5-1, the J gene TRBJ2-1; TRBD2 agrees at 12 bases. Trimming at V came to 2 bases and at J to 7 bases, leaving 4 bases not matched to a gene. In germline, CDR1 is SGHRS, CDR2 YFSETQ. CDR3 length: 15 residues. Here the CDR3 reads CASSFGLAGLNEQFF. The CDR3 nucleotides read TGCGCCAGCAGCTTTGGACTAGCGGGACTAAATGAGCAGTTCTTC.

This rearrangement joins TRBV7-8 to TRBJ2-7, with TRBD1 identical over 10 bases. The germline V gene has CDR1 SGHVS and CDR2 FQNEAQ. The CDR3 loop spans 15 amino acids. J was trimmed by 5 bases and V by 3 bases; bases with no gene match: 7. The CDR3 loop reads CASSLRDRGSHEQYF. The CDR3 DNA sequence: TGTGCCAGCAGCTTGCGGGACAGGGGTTCCCACGAGCAGTACTTC.

V gene TRBV18 combines with J gene TRBJ1-1; possible D gene TRBD1, 5 bases. Per the germline V gene, CDR1 is KGHSH and CDR2 is LQKENI. The CDR3 runs to 13 residues. Trimming pared 1 base from V and 10 bases from J, leaving 13 bases between. The CDR3 DNA sequence: TGTGCCAGCTCACCACAGCAGGGCTCCTCAGCTTTCTTT. Residues: CASSPQQGSSAFF. Supplemented by reference TRBV18 and TRBJ1-1, the full variable domain reads NAGVMQNPRHLVRRRGQEARLRCSPMKGHSHVYWYRQLPEEGLKFMVYLQKENIIDESGMPKERFSAEFPKEGPSILRIQQVVRGDSAAYFCASSPQQGSSAFFGQGTRLTVV.

This chain joins TRBV6-6 and TRBJ2-5; TRBD2 agrees at 7 bases. V was pared by 4 bases and J by 7 bases, with 12 bases of the junction left unmatched. The length of the CDR3 is 15 residues. CDR1 and CDR2 (germline): MNHNY, SVGAGI (reference sequence). The CDR3 sequence: CASSFELAEWGTQYF. The DNA for the CDR3 is TGTGCCAGCAGTTTCGAGCTAGCGGAATGGGGGACCCAGTACTTC.